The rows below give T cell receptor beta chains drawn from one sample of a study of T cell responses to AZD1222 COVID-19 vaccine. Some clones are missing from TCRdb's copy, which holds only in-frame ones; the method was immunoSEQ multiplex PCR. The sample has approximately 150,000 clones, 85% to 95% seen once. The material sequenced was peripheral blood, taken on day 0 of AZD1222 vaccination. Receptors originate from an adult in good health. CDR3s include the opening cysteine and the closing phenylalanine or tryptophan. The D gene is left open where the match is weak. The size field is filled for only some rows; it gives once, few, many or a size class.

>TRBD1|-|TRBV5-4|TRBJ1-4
CASSPTGGPKEKLFF
TGTGCCAGCAGTCCTACAGGGGGCCCAAAGGAAAAACTGTTTTTT
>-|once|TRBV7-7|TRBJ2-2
CASSRLTAGTTNTGELFF
TGTGCTAGCAGTCGATTGACGGCGGGAACAACGAACACCGGGGAGCTGTTTTTT
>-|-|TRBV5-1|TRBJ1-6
CASSLTGPNSPLHF
TGCGCCAGCAGCTTGACAGGGCCGAATTCACCCCTCCACTTT
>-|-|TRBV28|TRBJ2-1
CASSGRPYNEQFF
TGTGCCAGCAGTGGCCGGCCCTACAATGAGCAGTTCTTC
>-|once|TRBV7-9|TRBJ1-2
CASSLAGGQNYGYTF
TGTGCCAGCAGCTTAGCGGGCGGACAGAACTATGGCTACACCTTC
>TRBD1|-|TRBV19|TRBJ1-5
CASSVRSVRSQGDQPQHF
TGTGCCTCTTCGGTGCGGTCCGTGAGGTCCCAGGGGGACCAGCCCCAGCATTTT
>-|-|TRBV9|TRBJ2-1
CASSGQGYIGEQFF
TGTGCCAGCAGCGGTCAGGGGTATATAGGTGAGCAGTTCTTC
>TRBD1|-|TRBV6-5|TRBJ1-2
CASKIQGFSYGYTF
TGTGCCAGCAAAATACAGGGGTTCTCGTATGGCTACACCTTC
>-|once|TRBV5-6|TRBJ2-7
CASRLGGGYEQYF
TGTGCCAGCAGACTCGGGGGCGGGTACGAGCAGTACTTC
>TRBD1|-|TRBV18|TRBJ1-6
CASSPAPGQESSYNSPLHF
TGTGCCAGCTCACCAGCCCCAGGACAGGAGAGCTCCTATAATTCACCCCTCCACTTT
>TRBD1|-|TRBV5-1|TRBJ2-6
CASRQGASVSGANVLTF
TGCGCCAGCAGACAGGGGGCTAGCGTCTCTGGGGCCAACGTCCTGACTTTC
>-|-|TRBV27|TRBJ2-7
CASSSPGHEQYF
TGTGCCAGCAGCTCCCCGGGGCACGAGCAGTACTTC
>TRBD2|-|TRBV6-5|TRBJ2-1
CASRWTSLVF
TGTGCCAGCAGGTGGACTAGCCTCGTCTTC
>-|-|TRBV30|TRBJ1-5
CAWGVSLNQPQHF
TGTGCCTGGGGGGTCTCTTTAAATCAGCCCCAGCATTTT
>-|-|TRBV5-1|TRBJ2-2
CASKDGYANTGELFF
TGCGCCAGCAAGGACGGGTACGCGAACACCGGGGAGCTGTTTTTT
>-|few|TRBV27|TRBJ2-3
CASSWSFGTDTQYF
TGTGCCAGCAGCTGGTCCTTCGGGACAGATACGCAGTATTTT
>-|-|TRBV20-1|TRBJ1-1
CSASGRSEAFF
TGCAGTGCTAGTGGACGCTCCGAAGCTTTCTTT
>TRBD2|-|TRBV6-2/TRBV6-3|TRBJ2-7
CASSRLAGRYEQYF
TGTGCCAGCAGCCGGCTAGCGGGACGTTATGAGCAGTACTTC
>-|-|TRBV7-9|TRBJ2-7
CASSLGEGVYYEQYF
TGTGCCAGCAGCTTAGGGGAGGGGGTATACTACGAGCAGTACTTC
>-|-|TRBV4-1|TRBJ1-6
CASSQAFNSPLHF
TGCGCCAGCAGCCAAGCTTTTAATTCACCCCTCCACTTT
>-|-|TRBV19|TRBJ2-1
CASSPEGLANPYNEQFF
TGTGCCAGTAGTCCAGAAGGGCTAGCCAATCCCTACAATGAGCAGTTCTTC
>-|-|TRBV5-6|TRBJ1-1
CASSSLGPNTEAFF
TGTGCCAGCAGCTCCTTAGGACCGAACACTGAAGCTTTCTTT
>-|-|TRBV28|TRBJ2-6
CASSLKLAGANVLTF
TGTGCCAGCAGTCTAAAGCTAGCTGGGGCCAACGTCCTGACTTTC
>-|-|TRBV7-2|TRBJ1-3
CASSLAGKAANTIYF
TGTGCCAGCAGCTTAGCGGGGAAAGCAGCAAACACCATATATTTT
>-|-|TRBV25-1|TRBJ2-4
CASSEGGKNIQYF
TGTGCCAGCAGCGAGGGAGGCAAAAACATTCAGTACTTC
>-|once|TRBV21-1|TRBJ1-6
CASSSQGLFYNSPLHF
TGTGCCAGCAGCTCTCAGGGGCTATTCTATAATTCACCCCTCCACTTT
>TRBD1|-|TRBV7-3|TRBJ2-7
CASSLRSGGQNEQYF
TGTGCCAGCAGCTTACGGTCAGGGGGCCAGAACGAGCAGTACTTC
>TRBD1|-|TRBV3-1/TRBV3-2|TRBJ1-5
CASSQGTGGTQPQHF
TGTGCCAGCAGCCAAGGGACAGGGGGTACTCAGCCCCAGCATTTT
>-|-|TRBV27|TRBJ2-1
CASSWGTSYNEQFF
TGTGCCAGCAGCTGGGGTACTAGTTACAATGAGCAGTTCTTC
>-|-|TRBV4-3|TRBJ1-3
CASSQDLSSGNTIYF
TGCGCCAGCAGCCAGGACCTTAGCTCTGGAAACACCATATATTTT
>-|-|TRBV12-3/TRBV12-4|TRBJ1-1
CASRRAMNTEAFF
TGTGCCAGCCGAAGAGCGATGAACACTGAAGCTTTCTTT
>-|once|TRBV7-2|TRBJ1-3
CASSEQAPSGNTIYF
TGTGCCAGCAGCGAACAGGCGCCTTCTGGAAACACCATATATTTT
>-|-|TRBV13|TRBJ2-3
CASSFSNLGSTDTQYF
TGTGCCAGCAGCTTTAGCAATTTGGGGAGCACAGATACGCAGTATTTT
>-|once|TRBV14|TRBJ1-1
CASSQITGWNTEAFF
TGTGCCAGCAGTCAGATTACAGGTTGGAACACTGAAGCTTTCTTT
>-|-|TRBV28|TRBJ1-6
CASVKTGINSPLHF
TGTGCCAGCGTAAAAACAGGGATTAATTCACCCCTCCACTTT
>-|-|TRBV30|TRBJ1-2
CAWSARTPSRGYTF
TGTGCCTGGAGTGCCCGGACACCGTCCCGTGGCTACACCTTC
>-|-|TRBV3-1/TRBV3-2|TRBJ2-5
CASSQDGGLRMETQYF
TGTGCCAGCAGCCAAGATGGCGGACTCCGGATGGAGACCCAGTACTTC
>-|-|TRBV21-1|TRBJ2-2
CASSSGRANTGELFF
TGTGCCAGCAGTAGCGGGAGGGCGAACACCGGGGAGCTGTTTTTT
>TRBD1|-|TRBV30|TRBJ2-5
CAWSAGTGGLETQYF
TGTGCCTGGAGTGCCGGGACAGGGGGCCTAGAGACCCAGTACTTC
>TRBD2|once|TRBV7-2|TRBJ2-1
CASSFSGSNEQFF
TGTGCCAGCAGCTTCAGCGGGAGCAATGAGCAGTTCTTC
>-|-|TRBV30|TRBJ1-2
CACVSGGHYGYTF
TGTGCCTGTGTATCGGGGGGGCACTATGGCTACACCTTC
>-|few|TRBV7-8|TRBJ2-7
CASSLGRLGERPEYF
TGTGCCAGCAGCTTAGGCAGGCTGGGCGAACGACCCGAGTACTTC
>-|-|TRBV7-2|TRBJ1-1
CASSLASIAGSHTEAFF
TGTGCCAGCAGCCTCGCCTCCATCGCAGGCTCACACACTGAAGCTTTCTTT
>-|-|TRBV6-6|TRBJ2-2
CASSPPRGELFF
TGTGCCAGCAGTCCTCCGCGCGGGGAGCTGTTTTTT
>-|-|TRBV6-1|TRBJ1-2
CASSDGGGYTF
TGTGCCAGCAGTGACGGAGGGGGCTACACCTTC
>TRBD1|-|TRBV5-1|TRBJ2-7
CASSRDSYEQYF
TGCGCCAGCAGCAGGGACAGCTACGAGCAGTACTTC
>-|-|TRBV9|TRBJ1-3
CASSARPRGDLGNTIYF
TGTGCCAGCAGCGCCCGACCGAGGGGGGACCTAGGAAACACCATATATTTT
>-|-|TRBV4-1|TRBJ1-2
CASSQNYGYTF
TGCGCCAGCAGCCAGAACTATGGCTACACCTTC
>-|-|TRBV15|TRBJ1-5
CATSRGQRNQPQHF
TGTGCCACCAGCAGAGGACAGCGCAATCAGCCCCAGCATTTT
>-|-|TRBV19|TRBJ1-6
CASSIRVKNNSPLHF
TGTGCCAGTAGTATAAGAGTGAAAAATAATTCACCCCTCCACTTT
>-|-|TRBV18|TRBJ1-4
CASSPPGTGEKLFF
TGTGCCAGCTCACCACCGGGGACGGGTGAAAAACTGTTTTTT
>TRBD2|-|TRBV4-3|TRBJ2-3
CASSQETSGRTDTQYF
TGCGCCAGCAGCCAAGAAACTAGCGGGAGAACAGATACGCAGTATTTT
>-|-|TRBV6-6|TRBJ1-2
CASSYSSRASGYTF
TGTGCCAGCAGTTACTCTAGCCGGGCGTCGGGCTACACCTTC
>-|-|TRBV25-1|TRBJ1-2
CASSEGGASNYGYTF
TGTGCCAGCAGTGAAGGAGGGGCCAGCAACTATGGCTACACCTTC